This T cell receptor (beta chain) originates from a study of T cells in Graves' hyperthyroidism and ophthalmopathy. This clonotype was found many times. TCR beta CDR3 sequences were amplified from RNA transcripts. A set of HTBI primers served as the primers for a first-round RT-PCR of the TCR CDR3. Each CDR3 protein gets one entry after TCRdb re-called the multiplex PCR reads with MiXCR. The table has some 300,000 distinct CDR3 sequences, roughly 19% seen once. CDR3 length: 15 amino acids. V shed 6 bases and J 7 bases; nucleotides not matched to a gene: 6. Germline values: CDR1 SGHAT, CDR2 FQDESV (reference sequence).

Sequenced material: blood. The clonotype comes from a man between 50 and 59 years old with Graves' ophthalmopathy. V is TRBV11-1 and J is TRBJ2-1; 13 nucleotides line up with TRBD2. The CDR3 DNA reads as TGTGCCAGCAGTCCCCCGGGACTAGCGGGAAATGAGCAGTTCTTC. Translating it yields CASSPPGLAGNEQFF.